The clone carrying this T cell receptor (beta chain) was recorded a few times. Between the trimmed V and J ends, which lost 3 bases and 11 bases, there was a span of 17 bases. The CDR3 is made up of 13 amino acids. Germline V gene lookup returns CDR1 SGHDT and CDR2 YYEEEE. The data are from a study of blood T cell repertoires in COVID-19. On the study more broadly: Whether acute or convalescent, the COVID-19 samples came from the United States, Italy and Spain. T cells, B-cell-depleted T cells, or PBMCs supplied cDNA or gDNA.

In the original analysis: Reference gene primer amplification gave estimated nucleated cell counts. Method: immunoSEQ multiplex PCR; TCRdb's copy keeps in-frame clones and lacks some. V, J and clone size were drawn from that table, and D and trimming were deduced from the DNA. Among about 70,000 clones listed, roughly 86% were seen once. The sequence derives from a human donor in a cohort sampled during active COVID-19. This rearrangement joins TRBV5-6 to TRBJ1-1; D is unclear. The sequencing sample was made of peripheral blood. As DNA, the CDR3 is TGTGCCAGCAGCTCTGGGGAGGTGGTCGGGGCTTTCTTT. It specifies CASSSGEVVGAFF. The full variable domain, rest sourced from reference TRBV5-6 and TRBJ1-1, is DAGVTQSPTHLIKTRGQQVTLRCSPKSGHDTVSWYQQALGQGPQFIFQYYEEEERQRGNFPDRFSGHQFPNYSSELNVNALLLGDSALYLCASSSGEVVGAFFGQGTRLTVV.